Following are 26 T cell receptor beta chains from one sample sequenced in a study of technical replicates of blood from a few donors. Clones were read by immunoSEQ multiplex PCR, and TCRdb kept only the in-frame ones, dropping some. The sample comprises some 67,000 clones, nearly 98% of which are singletons, and 0.16% rests with the top ten. Sample: T cells isolated from PBMCs. The receptors originated from a human donor in good health.

This chain joins TRBV11-3 and TRBJ1-6, with TRBD1 matching 7 bases. Germline CDR1 and CDR2: SGHNT and YENEEA. The CDR3 totals 16 residues. After removal of 5 bases from V and 2 bases from J, the junction contained 6 bases not matched to a gene. The DNA of the CDR3 is TGTGCCAGCAGCCCAACAGGGGAGGCCTATAATTCACCCCTCCACTTT. Protein product: CASSPTGEAYNSPLHF.

CDR3 in amino acids: CATSRGDPQETQYF. The CDR3 bases are TGTGCCACCAGCAGGGGAGACCCGCAAGAGACCCAGTACTTC. The chain employs TRBV15 and TRBJ2-5; TRBD2 might be the D (5 bases). The CDR3 length is 14 residues. Germline V gives CDR1 LNHNV, CDR2 YYDKDF (reference sequence). V was cut by 3 bases and J by 2 bases, with 10 bases left in between.

The chain recombines TRBV5-4 with TRBJ1-1; 7 positions agree with TRBD1. J lost 1 base, V lost 4 bases, and 7 bases had no gene match. CDR3 length: 15 residues. The germline gives CDR1 SGHNT, CDR2 YYREEE (reference sequence). The CDR3 protein is CASSPGQLRNTEAFF. The CDR3 DNA reads TGTGCCAGCAGCCCGGGACAGTTGAGGAACACTGAAGCTTTCTTT.

The genes are TRBV7-9 and TRBJ1-1; D remains unclear. The germline gives CDR1 SEHNR, CDR2 FQNEAQ (reference sequence). This CDR3 comprises 16 residues. V was cut by 7 bases and J by 0 bases, with 18 bases left in between. CDR3 amino acids: CASTLPLKTLNTEAFF. DNA of the CDR3: TGTGCCAGCACCCTTCCCCTCAAGACACTGAACACTGAAGCTTTCTTT.

This clone was observed once. The chain carries TRBV11-3 and TRBJ2-7, with 11 nucleotides matching TRBD2. The CDR3 is made up of 14 amino acids. V shed 4 bases and J 4 bases; nucleotides not matched to a gene: 3. Germline CDR1 reads SGHNT; CDR2 reads YENEEA. CDR3 nucleotides: TGTGCCAGCAGCTCTAGCGGGGGGAGGTACGAGCAGTACTTC. Protein: CASSSSGGRYEQYF.

This sequence joins TRBV5-4 and TRBJ2-2; tentative D call: TRBD2 (5 bases). CDR3 length: 14 residues. Germline CDR1 and CDR2: SGHNT and YYREEE (reference sequence). Trimming took off 1 base at V and 5 bases at J, with 9 bases between the two ends. The CDR3 loop is CASSLSPGTGELFF. DNA of the CDR3: TGTGCCAGCAGCTTGTCTCCGGGGACCGGGGAGCTGTTTTTT.

V gene TRBV29-1 combines with J gene TRBJ2-5, with 8 bases lining up with TRBD1. Germline V gene lookup returns CDR1 SQVTM and CDR2 ANQGSEA. The CDR3 sequence is 11 residues long. The V and J ends lost 6 bases and 5 bases, in that order; junction bases with no gene match: 2. The CDR3 region has the DNA TGCAGCGTGGACAGGGTGGAGACCCAGTACTTC. Translation gives CSVDRVETQYF.

The chain employs TRBV30 and TRBJ2-2, with unresolved D. Trimming took 2 bases from V and 0 from J, leaving 10 bases between them. The germline gives CDR1 GTSNPN, CDR2 SVGIG (reference sequence). The CDR3 is made up of 15 amino acids. CDR3 DNA sequence: TGTGCCTGGAGTCTCCAACAGCCGAACACCGGGGAGCTGTTTTTT. Translation gives CAWSLQQPNTGELFF.

The V call is TRBV27, the J call TRBJ2-1; D gene unclear. The germline V and J ends were trimmed by 7 bases and 4 bases, with 11 bases remaining between them. Germline V gives CDR1 MNHEY, CDR2 SMNVEV (reference sequence). The CDR3 consists of 13 residues. The CDR3 region is CASNTDKYNEQFF. For the CDR3, the DNA is TGTGCCAGCAACACAGACAAGTACAATGAGCAGTTCTTC.

This chain connects TRBV5-1 to TRBJ1-2, with D maybe TRBD1 (6 bases). Germline V gene lookup returns CDR1 SGHRS and CDR2 YFSETQ. V shed 0 bases and J shed 6 bases, with 9 bases lying between them. There are 13 residues in the CDR3. CDR3 coding DNA: TGCGCCAGCAGCTTGGCAGGGGTCAATGGCTACACCTTC. It codes for CASSLAGVNGYTF. Based on the CDR3 plus reference TRBV5-1 and TRBJ1-2, the full variable domain is KAGVTQTPRYLIKTRGQQVTLSCSPISGHRSVSWYQQTPGQGLQFLFEYFSETQRNKGNFPGRFSGRQFSNSRSEMNVSTLELGDSALYLCASSLAGVNGYTFGSGTRLTVV.

This sequence joins TRBV7-9 and TRBJ1-3; weak D call: TRBD1 (5 bases). The germline V and J ends were trimmed by 1 base and 2 bases, with 9 bases remaining between them. CDR1 SEHNR and CDR2 FQNEAQ come from the germline V gene (reference sequence). The CDR3 has 15 amino acids. The chain's CDR3 is CASSLDSGAGNTIYF. CDR3 DNA: TGTGCCAGCAGCTTAGATTCGGGGGCTGGAAACACCATATATTTT.

The V and J genes are TRBV5-4 and TRBJ2-3; 8 nucleotides line up with TRBD2. The length of the CDR3 is 15 residues. J gave up 2 bases and V 4 bases, and 6 bases lay outside the gene matches. Germline V CDR1 and CDR2: SGHNT, YYREEE (reference sequence). CDR3 amino acids: CASSRSGGTTDTQYF. DNA for the CDR3: TGTGCCAGCAGCAGAAGCGGGGGAACCACAGATACGCAGTATTTT.

The chain links TRBV9 to TRBJ1-2; D gene uncertain. The CDR3 contains 14 residues. From germline, CDR1 is SGDLS and CDR2 YYNGEE. Trimming took 0 bases from V and 8 from J, leaving 14 bases between them. DNA of the CDR3: TGTGCCAGCAGCGTAGCTACAGCAGCGGCAGGCTACACCTTC. Residues: CASSVATAAAGYTF.

The chain has TRBV7-3 and TRBJ1-6, with D unclear. This CDR3 contains 13 residues. Germline V gives CDR1 SGHTA, CDR2 FQGTGA. The V end lost 2 bases, the J end lost 7 bases, and 6 bases lay between the germline ends. CDR3 residues: CASSLYGNSPLHF. DNA of the CDR3: TGTGCCAGCAGCTTATACGGGAATTCACCCCTCCACTTT.

The rearrangement joins TRBV19 to TRBJ1-5; 8 bases are shared with TRBD1. The CDR3 runs to 15 residues. The V segment lost 7 bases and the J segment 6 bases; nucleotides outside the gene matches: 11. The germline CDR1 and CDR2 sequences are LNHDA and SQIVND (reference sequence). The DNA for the CDR3 is TGTGCCAGTACCCTGACAGGGGCTTCGGGTCAGCCCCAGCATTTT. This sequence encodes CASTLTGASGQPQHF. Using reference TRBV19 and TRBJ1-5 for the parts outside the CDR3, the full variable domain is DGGITQSPKYLFRKEGQNVTLSCEQNLNHDAMYWYRQDPGQGLRLIYYSQIVNDFQKGDIAEGYSVSREKKESFPLTVTSAQKNPTAFYLCASTLTGASGQPQHFGDGTRLSIL.

The V gene is TRBV28, the J gene TRBJ2-1; 12 nucleotides match TRBD2. The germline V gene encodes CDR1 MDHEN and CDR2 SYDVKM. V lost 5 bases, J lost 0 bases, and 5 bases stayed unmatched. This CDR3 region has 17 residues. The CDR3, as DNA: TGTGCCAGCAGTGGACTAGCGGGGCCATTCTCCTACAATGAGCAGTTCTTC. It encodes CASSGLAGPFSYNEQFF.

This rearrangement joins TRBV5-1 to TRBJ1-1; weak D call: TRBD1 (6 bases). Trimming cost V 6 bases and J 1 base, with 13 bases left between them. Germline V gene data show CDR1 as SGHRS and CDR2 as YFSETQ. CDR3 size: 14 residues. The CDR3: CASIGDIGNTEAFF. The CDR3 DNA reads TGCGCCAGCATTGGGGACATCGGGAACACTGAAGCTTTCTTT.

The chain links TRBV6-1 to TRBJ1-1; the D gene is possibly TRBD1 (5 bases). The V and J ends lost 7 bases and 2 bases respectively, with 11 bases between them. Germline values: CDR1 MNHNS, CDR2 SASEGT. The CDR3 loop spans 13 amino acids. The CDR3 DNA reads as TGTGCCAGCATGGGGGGGAGAAACACTGAAGCTTTCTTT. Residues: CASMGGRNTEAFF.

The chain has TRBV6-4 and TRBJ2-1, with 12 bases fitting TRBD2. CDR3 length equals 18 residues. The V and J ends lost 2 bases and 6 bases, in that order; junction bases with no gene match: 11. The V gene's germline CDR1 is MRHNA and CDR2 SNTAGT. The DNA for the CDR3 is TGTGCCAGCAGTGACGCCGGCGCTAGCGGGGGGGGCAGCAATGAGCAGTTCTTC. Its protein is CASSDAGASGGGSNEQFF.

The J gene is TRBJ2-5, the V gene TRBV7-9; 7 bases are a match to TRBD1. Germline CDR1 SEHNR, CDR2 FQNEAQ (reference sequence). With V trimmed by 5 bases and J by 4 bases, 4 bases remained unmatched. The CDR3 sequence is 13 residues long. The CDR3 here is CASSTTGSETQYF. The CDR3 DNA reads as TGTGCCAGCAGCACGACAGGGTCAGAGACCCAGTACTTC.

The chain couples TRBV2 to TRBJ1-2; D gene ambiguous. CDR3 length: 10 amino acids. The germline gives CDR1 SNHLY, CDR2 FYNNEI. V was shortened by 2 bases and J by 8 bases, with 3 bases between the two germline ends. Here the CDR3 DNA reads TGTGCCAGCAGTGAACCGGGCTACACCTTC. Translation gives CASSEPGYTF.

The rearrangement uses TRBV28 and TRBJ1-1; D remains ambiguous. Germline V gene lookup returns CDR1 MDHEN and CDR2 SYDVKM. Trimming removed 2 bases at V and 8 bases at J, with 9 bases between. The CDR3 has 12 residues. This chain's CDR3 is CASSLLMAEAFF. The CDR3 bases are TGTGCCAGCAGTTTACTGATGGCCGAAGCTTTCTTT.

V gene TRBV5-6 combines with J gene TRBJ1-4, with TRBD1 as a possible D gene (6 bases). CDR3 length: 14 residues. V dropped 4 bases and J dropped 8 bases, with 15 bases sitting between them. Per the germline V gene, CDR1 is SGHDT and CDR2 is YYEEEE. As DNA, the CDR3 is TGTGCCAGCAGCCCAGGGGACCGTGGGGAAAAACTGTTTTTT. The encoded protein is CASSPGDRGEKLFF. Drawing the rest from reference TRBV5-6 and TRBJ1-4, the complete variable domain is DAGVTQSPTHLIKTRGQQVTLRCSPKSGHDTVSWYQQALGQGPQFIFQYYEEEERQRGNFPDRFSGHQFPNYSSELNVNALLLGDSALYLCASSPGDRGEKLFFGSGTQLSVL.

The CDR3 sequence: CASSLTAGELFF. The CDR3 DNA is TGTGCCAGCAGTTTAACAGCCGGGGAGCTGTTTTTT. The chain uses TRBV27 and TRBJ2-2, with unresolved D. This CDR3 region has 12 residues. V lost 2 bases and J lost 6, with 4 bases in between. Germline assignment: CDR1 MNHEY and CDR2 SMNVEV (reference sequence).

In DNA form, the CDR3 reads TGTGCCAGCAGCTTGGACAGGAACTATGGCTACACCTTC. Protein sequence: CASSLDRNYGYTF. The rearrangement uses TRBV5-6 and TRBJ1-2, with D tentatively TRBD1 (5 bases). Germline assignment: CDR1 SGHDT and CDR2 YYEEEE. The CDR3 is 13 residues long. The V gene lost 0 bases and the J gene lost 2 bases, with 5 bases spanning the gap.

The gene calls are TRBV27 and TRBJ2-5; 8 bases line up with TRBD2. The J call may be faulty, since TRBJ2-7 better matches the DNA end. There are 16 residues in the CDR3. Germline CDR1 MNHEY, CDR2 SMNVEV (reference sequence). The CDR3 is CASSLSGGRTPYEQYF. CDR3 DNA: TGTGCCAGCAGTTTATCAGGCGGGAGGACGCCCTACGAGCAGTACTTC.